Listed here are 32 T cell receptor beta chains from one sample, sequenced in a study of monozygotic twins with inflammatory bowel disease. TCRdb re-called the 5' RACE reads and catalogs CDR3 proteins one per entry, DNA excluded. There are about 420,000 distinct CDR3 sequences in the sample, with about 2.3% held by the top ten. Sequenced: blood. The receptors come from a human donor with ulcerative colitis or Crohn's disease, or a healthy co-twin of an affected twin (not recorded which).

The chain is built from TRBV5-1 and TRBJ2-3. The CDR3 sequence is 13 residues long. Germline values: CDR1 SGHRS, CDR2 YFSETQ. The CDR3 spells CASSWDGTDTQYF.

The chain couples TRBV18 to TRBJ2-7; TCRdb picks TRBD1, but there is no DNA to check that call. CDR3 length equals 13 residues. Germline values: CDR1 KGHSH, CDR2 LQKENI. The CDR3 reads CASSLKTGQEQYF.

CDR3 sequence reads: CASSSRPGADTQYF. The V and J genes are TRBV5-1 and TRBJ2-3; TCRdb picks TRBD1, but there is no DNA to check that call. Looked up from germline, CDR1 is SGHRS and CDR2 is YFSETQ. CDR3 size: 14 residues. Using reference TRBV5-1 and TRBJ2-3 for the parts outside the CDR3, the full variable domain is KAGVTQTPRYLIKTRGQQVTLSCSPISGHRSVSWYQQTPGQGLQFLFEYFSETQRNKGNFPGRFSGRQFSNSRSEMNVSTLELGDSALYLCASSSRPGADTQYFGPGTRLTVL.

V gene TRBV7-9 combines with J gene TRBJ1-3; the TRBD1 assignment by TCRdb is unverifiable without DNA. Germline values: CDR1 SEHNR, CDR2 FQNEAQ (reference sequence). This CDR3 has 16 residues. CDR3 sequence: CASSLEGARTGNTIYF.

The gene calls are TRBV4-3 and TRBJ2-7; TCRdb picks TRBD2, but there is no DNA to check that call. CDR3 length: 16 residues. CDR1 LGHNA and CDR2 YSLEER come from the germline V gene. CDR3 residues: CASSQGTSGSSYEQYF.

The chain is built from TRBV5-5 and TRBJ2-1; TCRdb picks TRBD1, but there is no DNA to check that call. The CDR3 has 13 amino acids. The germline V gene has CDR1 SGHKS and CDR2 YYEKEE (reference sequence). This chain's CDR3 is CASSKDVGQGLFF. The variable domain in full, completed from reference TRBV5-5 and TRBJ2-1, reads DAGVTQSPTHLIKTRGQQVTLRCSPISGHKSVSWYQQVLGQGPQFIFQYYEKEERGRGNFPDRFSARQFPNYSSELNVNALLLGDSALYLCASSKDVGQGLFFGPGTRLTVL.

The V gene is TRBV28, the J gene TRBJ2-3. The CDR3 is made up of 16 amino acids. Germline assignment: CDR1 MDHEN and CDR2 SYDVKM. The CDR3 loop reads CASSLGRWRDTDTQYF.

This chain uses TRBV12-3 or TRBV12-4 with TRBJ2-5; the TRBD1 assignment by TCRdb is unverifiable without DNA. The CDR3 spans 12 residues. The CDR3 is CASGTEGKTQYF.

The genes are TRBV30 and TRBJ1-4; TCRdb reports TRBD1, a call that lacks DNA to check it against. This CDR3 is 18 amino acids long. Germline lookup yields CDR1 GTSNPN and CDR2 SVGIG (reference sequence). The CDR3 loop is CAWSPLGTGGRKNEKLFF.

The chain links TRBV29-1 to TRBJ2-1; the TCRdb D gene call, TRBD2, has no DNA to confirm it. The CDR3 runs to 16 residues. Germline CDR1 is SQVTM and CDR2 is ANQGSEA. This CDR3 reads CSVEGGTSGVYNEQFF.

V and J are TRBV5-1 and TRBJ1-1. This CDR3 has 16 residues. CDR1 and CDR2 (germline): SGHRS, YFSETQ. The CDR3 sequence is CASSLEHAQRNTEAFF.

CDR3 sequence reads: CASSQDITVQETQYF. The chain uses TRBV4-1 and TRBJ2-5. CDR1 and CDR2 from the germline V gene are MGHRA and YSYEKL. The CDR3 covers 15 residues.

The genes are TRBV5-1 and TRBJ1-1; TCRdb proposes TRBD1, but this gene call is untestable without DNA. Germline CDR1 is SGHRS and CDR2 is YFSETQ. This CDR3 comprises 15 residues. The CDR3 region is CASTLGTELNTEAFF.

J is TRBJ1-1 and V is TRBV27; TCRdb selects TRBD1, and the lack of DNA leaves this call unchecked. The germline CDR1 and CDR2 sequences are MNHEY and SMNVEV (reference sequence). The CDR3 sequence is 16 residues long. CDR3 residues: CASSLDRGRVNTEAFF.

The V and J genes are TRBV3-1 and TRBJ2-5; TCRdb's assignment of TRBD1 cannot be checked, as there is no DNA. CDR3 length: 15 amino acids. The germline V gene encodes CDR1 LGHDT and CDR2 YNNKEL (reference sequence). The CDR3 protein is CASSPSTGEKETQYF.

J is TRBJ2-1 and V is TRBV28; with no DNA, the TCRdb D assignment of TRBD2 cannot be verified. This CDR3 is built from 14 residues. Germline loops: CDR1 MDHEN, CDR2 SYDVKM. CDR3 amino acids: CASSAGLAGVRWFF.

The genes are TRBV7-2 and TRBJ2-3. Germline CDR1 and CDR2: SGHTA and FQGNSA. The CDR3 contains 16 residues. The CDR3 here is CASSLALWLRTDTQYF.

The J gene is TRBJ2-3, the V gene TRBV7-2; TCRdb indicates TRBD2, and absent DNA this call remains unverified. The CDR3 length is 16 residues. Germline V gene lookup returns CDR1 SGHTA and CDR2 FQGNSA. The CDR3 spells CASSLGRRAATDTQYF.

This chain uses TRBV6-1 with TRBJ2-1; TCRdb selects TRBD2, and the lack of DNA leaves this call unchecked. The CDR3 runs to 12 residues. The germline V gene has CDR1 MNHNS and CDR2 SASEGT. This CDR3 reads CASSHREGEQFF.

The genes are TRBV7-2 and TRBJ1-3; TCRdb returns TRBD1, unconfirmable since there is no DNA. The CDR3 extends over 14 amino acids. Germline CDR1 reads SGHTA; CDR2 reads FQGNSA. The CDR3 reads CASSADRAGNTIYF.

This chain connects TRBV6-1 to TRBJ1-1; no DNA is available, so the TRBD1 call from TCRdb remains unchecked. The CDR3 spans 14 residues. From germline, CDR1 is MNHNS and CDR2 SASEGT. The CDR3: CASTPGQGGLGAFF.

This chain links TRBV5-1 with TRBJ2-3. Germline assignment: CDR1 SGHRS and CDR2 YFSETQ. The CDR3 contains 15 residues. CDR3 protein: CASSLTSEHTDTQYF. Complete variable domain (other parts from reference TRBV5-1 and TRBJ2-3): KAGVTQTPRYLIKTRGQQVTLSCSPISGHRSVSWYQQTPGQGLQFLFEYFSETQRNKGNFPGRFSGRQFSNSRSEMNVSTLELGDSALYLCASSLTSEHTDTQYFGPGTRLTVL.

The CDR3 sequence is CSASPASGTGELFF. The rearrangement uses TRBV20-1 and TRBJ2-2; checking the TCRdb D call of TRBD1 is not possible without DNA. The CDR3 consists of 14 residues. The germline V gene encodes CDR1 DFQATT and CDR2 SNEGSKA (reference sequence).

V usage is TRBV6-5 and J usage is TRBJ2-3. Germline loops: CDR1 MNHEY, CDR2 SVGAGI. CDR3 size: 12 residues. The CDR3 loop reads CASSQAGDTQYF.

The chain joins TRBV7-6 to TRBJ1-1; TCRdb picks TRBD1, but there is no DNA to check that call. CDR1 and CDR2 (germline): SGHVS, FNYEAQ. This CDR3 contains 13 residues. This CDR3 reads CASRRDRDTEAFF.

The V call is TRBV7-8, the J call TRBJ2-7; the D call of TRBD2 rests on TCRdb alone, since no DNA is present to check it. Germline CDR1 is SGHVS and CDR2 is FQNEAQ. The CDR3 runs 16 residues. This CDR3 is CASSLVVAGGSYEQYF.

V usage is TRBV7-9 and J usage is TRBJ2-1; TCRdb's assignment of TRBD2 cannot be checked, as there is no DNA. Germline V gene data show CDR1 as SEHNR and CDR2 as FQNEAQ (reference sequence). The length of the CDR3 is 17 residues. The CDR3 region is CASSLGLAGVRGNEQFF.

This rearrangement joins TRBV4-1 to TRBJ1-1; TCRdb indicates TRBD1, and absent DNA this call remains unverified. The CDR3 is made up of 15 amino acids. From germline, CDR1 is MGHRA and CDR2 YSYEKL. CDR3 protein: CASSQDPTGLPEAFF.

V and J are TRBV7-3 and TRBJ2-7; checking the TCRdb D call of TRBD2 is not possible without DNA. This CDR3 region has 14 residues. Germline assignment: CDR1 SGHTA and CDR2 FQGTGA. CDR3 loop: CASSLARGPYEQYF.

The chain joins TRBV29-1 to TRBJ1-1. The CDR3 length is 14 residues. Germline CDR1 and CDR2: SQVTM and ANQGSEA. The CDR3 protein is CSVETWGDGTEAFF. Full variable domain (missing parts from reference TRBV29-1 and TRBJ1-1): SAVISQKPSRDICQRGTSLTIQCQVDSQVTMMFWYRQQPGQSLTLIATANQGSEATYESGFVIDKFPISRPNLTFSTLTVSNMSPEDSSIYLCSVETWGDGTEAFFGQGTRLTVV.

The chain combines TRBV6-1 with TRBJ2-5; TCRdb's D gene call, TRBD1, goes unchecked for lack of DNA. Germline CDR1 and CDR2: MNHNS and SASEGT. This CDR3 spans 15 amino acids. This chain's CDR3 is CASSELTGSQETQYF.

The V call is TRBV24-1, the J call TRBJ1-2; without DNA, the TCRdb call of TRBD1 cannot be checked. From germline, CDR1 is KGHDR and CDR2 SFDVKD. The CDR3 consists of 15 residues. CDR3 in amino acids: CATSDPTGSLDGYTF.